The 3 T cell receptor beta chains below were found in one sample sequenced in a study of molecular identifiers for immune sequencing clone quantification. Each CDR3 protein gets one entry after TCRdb re-called the PCR reads with MiXCR. The table shows 300,000 to 400,000 distinct CDR3 sequences, with about a fifth occurring only once. The sequencing sample was made of naive CD8+ T cells from blood, with Jurkat cell RNA spiked in. Subset given: FACS-sorted CD8+CD4-CCR7+CD45RA+ naive T cells. The receptor source for this set is a human donor in good health. Some libraries in this study had Jurkat cell RNA spiked in.

This clonotype was counted many times. V and J are TRBV14 and TRBJ2-7; 7 positions agree with TRBD1. The CDR3 is 15 residues long. With 0 bases clipped from V and 2 bases from J, the junction kept 4 bases outside the gene matches. CDR1 SGHDN and CDR2 FVKESK come from the germline V gene. This CDR3 reads CASSQETGFPYEQYF. CDR3 nucleotide sequence: TGTGCCAGCAGCCAAGAGACAGGGTTTCCCTACGAGCAGTACTTC. The whole variable domain, remainder taken from reference TRBV14 and TRBJ2-7, is EAGVTQFPSHSVIEKGQTVTLRCDPISGHDNLYWYRRVMGKEIKFLLHFVKESKQDESGMPNNRFLAERTGGTYSTLKVQPAELEDSGVYFCASSQETGFPYEQYFGPGTRLTVT.

Worth noting for this clonotype: A much larger clone is a single base away; this may be a read error. V usage is TRBV6-1 and J usage is TRBJ1-1; 7 nucleotides align to TRBD1. The length of the CDR3 is 16 residues. Germline lookup yields CDR1 MNHNS and CDR2 SASEGT. As DNA, the CDR3 is TGTGCCAGCAGGAGAGGACAGGAAAAGATGAACACTGAAGCTTCCTTT. As protein: CASRRGQEKMNTEASF.

This clonotype was seen only a few times. The genes are TRBV3-1 and TRBJ2-5; 12 bases agree with TRBD2. Trimming at V came to 5 bases and at J to 4 bases, leaving 8 bases not matched to a gene. CDR3 size: 16 residues. Germline-derived CDR1 and CDR2 are LGHDT and YNNKEL (reference sequence). The CDR3 region has the DNA TGTGCCAGCAGCGCTACACCGGGACTAGCGGGAGAGACCCAGTACTTC. Amino acids: CASSATPGLAGETQYF.